This T cell receptor (beta chain) is drawn from a study of cytomegalovirus exposure and HLA in healthy donors. Profiled with immunoSEQ multiplex PCR; TCRdb holds only in-frame clones, not every one. This sample has more than 85,000 clones; approximately 94% occur once, and the top ten carry approximately 1.1%. The clonotype comes from a woman aged 30 to 39 in good health and CMV-seropositive. Input material: PBMCs.

The chain's CDR3 is CASSLQDKHYEQYF. Here the CDR3 DNA reads TGTGCCAGCAGCTTGCAGGACAAGCACTACGAGCAGTACTTC. The chain is built from TRBV7-8 and TRBJ2-7; TRBD1 might be the D (5 bases). Germline loops: CDR1 SGHVS, CDR2 FQNEAQ. The CDR3 consists of 14 residues. V gave up 3 bases and J gave up 3 bases, with 12 bases separating them.